The T cell receptor beta chain described here comes from a study of T cells expressing NK-cell markers. About the research overall: Sorted CD3+CD56-NKG2C+, CD3+CD56+NKG2C+ and CD3+CD56+NKG2C- T cells supplied the TCR beta repertoires.

5'RACE template switching with UMIs produced the TCR beta cDNA. TCRdb reprocessed the 5' RACE reads and reports one entry per CDR3 protein, with no DNA. This sample's table has 300,000 to 500,000 distinct CDR3 sequences. The CDR3 is made up of 14 amino acids. Germline-derived CDR1 and CDR2 are DFQATT and SNEGSKA (reference sequence). About this clonotype itself: Antigen specificity is unknown.

Overall study results and limits: In a few donors, dominant clonotypes made up about 25-65% of CD3+CD56-NKG2C+ cells.

The chain recombines TRBV20-1 with TRBJ1-2; TCRdb's D call of TRBD1 is untestable without DNA. The receptor's source is a woman aged 50 to 65 in good health. The sample comprised blood T cells: a sorted CD56 or NKG2C T cell subset, CD4+ or CD8+ T cells, or bulk PBMC T cells (not recorded which). CDR3 region: CSARPDRGIGGYTF.